The 7 T cell receptor beta chains in this list originate from one sample, sequenced in a study of vaccination effects on CD4 cells after COVID-19. ViraFEST assay sequencing came after antigen-specific CD4+ T cells were expanded with viral peptide pools. Culture proceeded for 10 days, and CD4+ T cells were then isolated. All vaccine recipients tested negative for nucleocapsid antibodies and had never contracted SARS-CoV-2 infection. The repertoire was sequenced with immunoSEQ multiplex PCR; TCRdb's copy has only in-frame clones and lacks some. The sample holds under 25,000 clones, around 72% seen once. No cognate antigen is known for these TCRs. Here the sequenced sample was CD4+ T cells from PBMCs cultured with SARS-CoV-2 spike peptides, taken before COVID-19 vaccination. These receptors originate from a human donor who received a COVID-19 vaccine.

This chain connects TRBV11-2 to TRBJ2-7; D is ambiguous. V was shortened by 5 bases and J by 2 bases, with 13 bases between the two germline ends. This CDR3 comprises 14 residues. Germline values: CDR1 SGHAT, CDR2 FQNNGV. The CDR3 bases are TGTGCCAGCAGCCGAATGTCAGAGACCTACGAGCAGTACTTC. It translates to CASSRMSETYEQYF.

On this clone itself: The junction departs from germline at one end; a sequencing error may be responsible. The chain uses TRBV19 and TRBJ1-1; 7 bases are shared with TRBD1. Germline lookup yields CDR1 LNHDA and CDR2 SQIVND (reference sequence). CDR3 length: 15 amino acids. The CDR3 reads CASSNRQGLNAEAFF. The CDR3 DNA reads as TGTGCCAGTAGTAACAGACAGGGATTGAACGCTGAAGCTTTCTTT. The full variable domain, its missing parts supplied by reference TRBV19 and TRBJ1-1, is DGGITQSPKYLFRKEGQNVTLSCEQNLNHDAMYWYRQDPGQGLRLIYYSQIVNDFQKGDIAEGYSVSREKKESFPLTVTSAQKNPTAFYLCASSNRQGLNAEAFFGQGTRLTVV.

This clone was detected a few times. V and J are TRBV5-1 and TRBJ2-7, with D perhaps matching TRBD1 (6 bases). Germline V gene data show CDR1 as SGHRS and CDR2 as YFSETQ. The CDR3 sequence is 15 residues long. With 3 bases removed from V and 3 bases from J, the gap between germline ends came to 16 bases. DNA of the CDR3: TGCGCCAGCAGCTCCCCCGGGACACGGCACTACGAGCAGTACTTC. Its translation is CASSSPGTRHYEQYF.

This clone was counted a single time. This chain joins TRBV18 and TRBJ2-7; no firm D call. The germline CDR1 and CDR2 sequences are KGHSH and LQKENI. Trimming took off 4 bases at V and 2 bases at J, with 18 bases between the two ends. This CDR3 contains 16 residues. The CDR3 coding sequence is TGTGCCAGCTCACGGATTGTCCGAACGGATACCTACGAGCAGTACTTC. As protein: CASSRIVRTDTYEQYF.

The V and J genes are TRBV6-5 and TRBJ2-7; perhaps D is TRBD1 or TRBD2 (5 bases each). The CDR3 consists of 11 residues. Trimming stripped 9 bases from V and 7 bases from J, with 13 bases between. In germline, CDR1 is MNHEY, CDR2 SVGAGI. CDR3 amino acids: CARGETGEQYF. The CDR3, as DNA: TGTGCCAGGGGGGAGACGGGGGAGCAGTACTTC.

V and J are TRBV14 and TRBJ2-5; 9 nucleotides match TRBD1. Per germline, CDR1 SGHDN and CDR2 FVKESK. The V and J ends lost 4 bases and 7 bases, in that order; junction bases with no gene match: 10. The CDR3 spans 15 residues. The CDR3 bases are TGTGCCAGCAGCCGGCCCGGGACAGGGTTTGGGACCCAGTACTTC. It yields the protein CASSRPGTGFGTQYF.

The J gene is TRBJ2-3, the V gene TRBV5-1, with unresolved D. The CDR3 is made up of 13 amino acids. CDR1 is SGHRS, CDR2 YFSETQ, per germline. V was trimmed by 0 bases and J by 2 bases, leaving 4 bases between them. CDR3 protein: CASSLGITDTQYF. CDR3 in DNA: TGCGCCAGCAGCTTGGGAATCACAGATACGCAGTATTTT.